The T cell receptor (beta chain) described here comes from a study of cytomegalovirus exposure and HLA in healthy donors. PCR involved 60 Vbeta and 13 Jbeta primers. Assay used: immunoSEQ multiplex PCR; TCRdb lists only in-frame clones, some missing. The sample records more than 75,000 clones, 70% to 90% being singletons. The CDR3 consists of 19 residues. V was pared by 3 bases and J by 2 bases, with 14 bases of the junction left unmatched. Per germline, CDR1 SEHNR and CDR2 FQNEAQ (reference sequence). The sequence came from a young man in good health and CMV-seronegative. The sequenced sample consisted of PBMCs. The rearrangement uses TRBV7-9 and TRBJ2-5, with 11 positions matching TRBD2. CDR3 residues: CASSFSLAGGQAGQETQYF. In DNA, the CDR3 is TGTGCCAGCAGCTTTAGCCTAGCGGGAGGCCAGGCGGGGCAAGAGACCCAGTACTTC.